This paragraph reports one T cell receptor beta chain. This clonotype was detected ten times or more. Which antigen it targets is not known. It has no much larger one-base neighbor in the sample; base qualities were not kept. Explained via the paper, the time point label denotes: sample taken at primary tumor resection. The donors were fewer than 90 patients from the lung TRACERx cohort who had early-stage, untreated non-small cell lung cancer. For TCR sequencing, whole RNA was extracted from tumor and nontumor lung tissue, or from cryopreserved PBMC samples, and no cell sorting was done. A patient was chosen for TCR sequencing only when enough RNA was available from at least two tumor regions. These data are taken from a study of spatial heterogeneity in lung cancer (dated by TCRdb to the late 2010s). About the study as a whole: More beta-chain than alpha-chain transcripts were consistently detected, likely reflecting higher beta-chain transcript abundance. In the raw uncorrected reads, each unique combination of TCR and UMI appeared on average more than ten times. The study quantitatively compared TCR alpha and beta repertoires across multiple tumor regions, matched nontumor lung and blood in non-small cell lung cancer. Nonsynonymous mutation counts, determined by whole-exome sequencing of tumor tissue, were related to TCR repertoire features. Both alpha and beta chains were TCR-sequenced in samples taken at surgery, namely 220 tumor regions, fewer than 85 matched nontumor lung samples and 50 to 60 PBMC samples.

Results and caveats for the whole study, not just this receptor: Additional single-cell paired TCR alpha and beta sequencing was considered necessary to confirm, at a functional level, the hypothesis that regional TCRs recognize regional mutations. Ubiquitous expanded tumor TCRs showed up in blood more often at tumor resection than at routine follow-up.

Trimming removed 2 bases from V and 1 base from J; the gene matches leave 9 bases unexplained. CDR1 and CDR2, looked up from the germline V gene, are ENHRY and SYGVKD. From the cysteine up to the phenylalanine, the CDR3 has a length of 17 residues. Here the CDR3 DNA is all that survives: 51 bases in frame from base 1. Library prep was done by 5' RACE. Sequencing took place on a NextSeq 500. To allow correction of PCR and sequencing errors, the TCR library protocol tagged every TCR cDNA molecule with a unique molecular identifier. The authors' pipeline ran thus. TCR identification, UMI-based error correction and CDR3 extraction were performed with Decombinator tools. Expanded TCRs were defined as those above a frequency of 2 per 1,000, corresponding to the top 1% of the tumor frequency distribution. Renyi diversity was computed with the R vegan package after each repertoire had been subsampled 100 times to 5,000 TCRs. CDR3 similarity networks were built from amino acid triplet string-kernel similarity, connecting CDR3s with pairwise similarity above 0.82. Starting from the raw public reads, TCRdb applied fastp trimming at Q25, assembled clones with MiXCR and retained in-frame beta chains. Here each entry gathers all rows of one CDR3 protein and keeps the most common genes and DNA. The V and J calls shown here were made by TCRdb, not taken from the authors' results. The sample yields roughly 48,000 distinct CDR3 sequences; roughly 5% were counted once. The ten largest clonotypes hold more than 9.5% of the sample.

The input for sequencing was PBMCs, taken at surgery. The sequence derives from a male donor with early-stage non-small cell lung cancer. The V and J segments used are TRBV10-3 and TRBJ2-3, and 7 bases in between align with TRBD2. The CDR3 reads CAISENGGRGGTDTQYF. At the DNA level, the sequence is TGTGCCATCAGTGAGAATGGCGGGAGAGGCGGCACAGATACGCAGTATTTT.